A single sample gave rise to the 16 T cell receptor beta chains below, sequenced in a study of cytomegalovirus exposure and HLA in healthy donors. Primers for the PCR totalled 60 Vbeta and 13 Jbeta. The protocol was immunoSEQ multiplex PCR, while the TCRdb copy is restricted to in-frame clones and leaves out a portion. The ten most abundant clones cover around 1.2% of a sample with roughly 80,000 clones. The sequencing input was PBMCs. The receptor source for this set is a woman in her twenties or thirties in good health and CMV-seronegative.

This rearrangement joins TRBV6-1 to TRBJ2-7, with a possible D match to TRBD1 (6 bases). CDR3 length: 14 amino acids. The germline gives CDR1 MNHNS, CDR2 SASEGT. Trimming took 2 bases from V and 5 from J, leaving 13 bases between them. The CDR3 region is CASSELQGRDEQYF. Here the CDR3 DNA reads TGTGCCAGCAGTGAATTACAGGGTCGGGACGAGCAGTACTTC.

The chain recombines TRBV4-1 with TRBJ1-3, with D unclear. CDR1 and CDR2 from the germline V gene are MGHRA and YSYEKL. Trimming stripped 0 bases from V and 2 bases from J, with 11 bases between. CDR3 length equals 16 residues. DNA of the CDR3: TGCGCCAGCAGCCAAGATTCAGGTTCCCCTGGAAACACCATATATTTT. This encodes CASSQDSGSPGNTIYF.

The chain links TRBV7-2 to TRBJ2-4, with D perhaps matching TRBD2 (6 bases). Germline V gives CDR1 SGHTA, CDR2 FQGNSA. V shed 5 bases and J shed 6 bases, with 17 bases lying between them. This CDR3 contains 15 residues. CDR3 sequence reads: CASSTGRTEGNIQYF. CDR3 sequence (DNA): TGTGCCAGCAGCACGGGCAGGACGGAGGGAAACATTCAGTACTTC.

This chain uses TRBV5-6 with TRBJ2-7, with TRBD1 matching over 12 bases. V dropped 1 base and J dropped 2; count of bases not matched to a gene: 1. Germline CDR1 SGHDT, CDR2 YYEEEE. The CDR3 consists of 15 residues. The CDR3 bases are TGTGCCAGCAGCTTGAGGGACAGGGGGCCCTACGAGCAGTACTTC. It encodes CASSLRDRGPYEQYF. The full variable domain, with the rest looked up from reference TRBV5-6 and TRBJ2-7, is DAGVTQSPTHLIKTRGQQVTLRCSPKSGHDTVSWYQQALGQGPQFIFQYYEEEERQRGNFPDRFSGHQFPNYSSELNVNALLLGDSALYLCASSLRDRGPYEQYFGPGTRLTVT.

The genes are TRBV11-2 and TRBJ1-3; 8 positions match TRBD1. Unmatched junction bases numbered 12, after V lost 8 bases and J lost 0 bases. CDR3 length: 17 residues. The germline V gene has CDR1 SGHAT and CDR2 FQNNGV. The CDR3 region has the DNA TGTGCCAGCGGTAATACAGGGGGAACCCCCTCTGGAAACACCATATATTTT. It codes for CASGNTGGTPSGNTIYF.

The J gene is TRBJ2-5, the V gene TRBV7-9; D possibly corresponds to TRBD2 (5 bases). Between the trimmed V and J ends, which lost 7 bases and 4 bases, there was a span of 13 bases. This CDR3 contains 13 residues. Germline values: CDR1 SEHNR, CDR2 FQNEAQ (reference sequence). The CDR3 spells CASKRPGLETQYF. CDR3 in DNA: TGTGCCAGCAAGCGGCCCGGGCTAGAGACCCAGTACTTC.

J is TRBJ2-5 and V is TRBV6-1; 12 bases fit TRBD2. Germline V CDR1 and CDR2: MNHNS, SASEGT. The CDR3 loop spans 15 amino acids. Germline trimming cut 3 bases from V and 4 bases from J; bases unmatched to any gene: 3. Here the CDR3 reads CASSDLAGGPETQYF. CDR3 bases: TGTGCCAGCAGTGATCTAGCGGGGGGGCCAGAGACCCAGTACTTC.

J is TRBJ2-7 and V is TRBV5-1; 8 nucleotides line up with TRBD2. CDR1 is SGHRS and CDR2 is YFSETQ in the germline V gene. V shed 4 bases and J 3 bases; nucleotides not matched to a gene: 9. The CDR3 contains 15 residues. The CDR3 region is CASSPTGTRDYEQYF. CDR3 DNA: TGCGCCAGCAGCCCTACCGGGACTAGGGACTACGAGCAGTACTTC.

The rearrangement joins TRBV30 to TRBJ2-7; D is possibly TRBD2 (6 bases). The CDR3 contains 14 residues. Trimming stripped 4 bases from V and 6 bases from J, with 19 bases between. Germline assignment: CDR1 GTSNPN and CDR2 SVGIG (reference sequence). CDR3 bases: TGTGCCTGGACCGTTGGGGAGACTAGGCCCGAGCAGTACTTC. Protein sequence: CAWTVGETRPEQYF.

This sequence joins TRBV4-1 and TRBJ1-1; 9 nucleotides match TRBD1. CDR1 and CDR2 (germline): MGHRA, YSYEKL. V gave up 0 bases and J gave up 1 base; unmatched junction bases: 3. The CDR3 spans 16 residues. This CDR3 is CASSQDPGQGNTEAFF. CDR3 sequence (DNA): TGCGCCAGCAGCCAAGACCCGGGACAGGGGAACACTGAAGCTTTCTTT.

Regarding this clone: Additional DNA sequences in this sample encode the identical CDR3. The rearrangement joins TRBV2 to TRBJ1-5; a weak D match, TRBD1 (5 bases). From germline, CDR1 is SNHLY and CDR2 FYNNEI. This CDR3 contains 14 residues. V dropped 0 bases and J dropped 5 bases, with 8 bases sitting between them. In DNA, the CDR3 is TGTGCCAGCAGTGAAGCGGGGGGTTATCAGCCCCAGCATTTT. It codes for CASSEAGGYQPQHF.

The chain carries TRBV14 and TRBJ2-7; 7 bases match TRBD1. V was pared by 4 bases and J by 3 bases, with 3 bases of the junction left unmatched. This CDR3 has 13 amino acids. CDR1 is SGHDN, CDR2 FVKESK, per germline. CDR3: CASSLGQIYEQYF. DNA for the CDR3: TGTGCCAGCAGCCTGGGACAGATCTACGAGCAGTACTTC.

This sequence joins TRBV6-6 and TRBJ2-1, with D perhaps matching TRBD2 (5 bases). Germline CDR1 MNHNY, CDR2 SVGAGI (reference sequence). Between the trimmed V and J ends, which lost 4 bases and 7 bases, there was a span of 8 bases. This CDR3 contains 12 residues. CDR3 protein: CASSWTQNEQFF. The CDR3 DNA follows: TGTGCCAGCAGTTGGACTCAGAATGAGCAGTTCTTC.

The chain carries TRBV2 and TRBJ1-4, with TRBD1 matching 7 bases. This CDR3 is built from 14 residues. Trimming at V came to 6 bases and at J to 7 bases, leaving 8 bases not matched to a gene. Germline V gene lookup returns CDR1 SNHLY and CDR2 FYNNEI. CDR3 nucleotides: TGTGCCAGCAGGCGGACAGGCTCTGTTGAAAAACTGTTTTTT. Protein sequence: CASRRTGSVEKLFF.

The rearrangement uses TRBV6-1 and TRBJ1-4; D is unresolved. The CDR3 loop spans 14 amino acids. Trimming removed 6 bases from V and 8 bases from J, with 16 bases in between. In germline, CDR1 is MNHNS, CDR2 SASEGT. CDR3 DNA sequence: TGTGCCAGCAGACACGAAAGTAACGGGGAAAAACTGTTTTTT. It translates to CASRHESNGEKLFF.

This chain joins TRBV19 and TRBJ1-3; D not certain. Trimming removed 8 bases from V and 4 bases from J, with 9 bases in between. CDR3 length equals 12 residues. CDR1 is LNHDA, CDR2 SQIVND, per germline (reference sequence). CDR3 sequence (DNA): TGTGCCAGTCCACTATTGGGAAACACCATATATTTT. It yields the protein CASPLLGNTIYF.